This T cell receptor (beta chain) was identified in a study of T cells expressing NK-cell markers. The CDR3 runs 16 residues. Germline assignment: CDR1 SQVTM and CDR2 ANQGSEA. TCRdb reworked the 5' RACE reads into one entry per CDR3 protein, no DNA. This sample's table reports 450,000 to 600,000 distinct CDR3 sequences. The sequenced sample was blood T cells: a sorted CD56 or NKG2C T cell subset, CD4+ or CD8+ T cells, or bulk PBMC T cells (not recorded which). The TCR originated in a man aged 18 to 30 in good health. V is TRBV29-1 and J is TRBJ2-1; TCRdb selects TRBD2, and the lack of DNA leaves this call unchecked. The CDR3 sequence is CAAIALAGNPYNEQFF.